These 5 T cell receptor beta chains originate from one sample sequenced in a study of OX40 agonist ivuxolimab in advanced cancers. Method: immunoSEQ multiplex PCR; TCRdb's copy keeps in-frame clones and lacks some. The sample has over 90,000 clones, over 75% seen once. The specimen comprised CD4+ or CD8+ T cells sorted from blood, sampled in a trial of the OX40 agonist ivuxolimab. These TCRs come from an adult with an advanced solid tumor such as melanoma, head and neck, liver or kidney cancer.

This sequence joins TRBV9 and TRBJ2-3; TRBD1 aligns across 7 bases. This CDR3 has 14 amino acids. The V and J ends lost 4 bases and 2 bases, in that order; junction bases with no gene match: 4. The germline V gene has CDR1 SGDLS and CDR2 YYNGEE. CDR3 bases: TGTGCCAGCAGCCCAGGGACAGACACAGATACGCAGTATTTT. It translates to CASSPGTDTDTQYF.

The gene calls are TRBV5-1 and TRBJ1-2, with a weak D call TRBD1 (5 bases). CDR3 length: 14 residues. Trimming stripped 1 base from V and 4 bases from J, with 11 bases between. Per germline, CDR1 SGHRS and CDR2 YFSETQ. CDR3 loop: CASSLNGGAYGYTF. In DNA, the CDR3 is TGCGCCAGCAGCTTGAATGGGGGTGCCTATGGCTACACCTTC.

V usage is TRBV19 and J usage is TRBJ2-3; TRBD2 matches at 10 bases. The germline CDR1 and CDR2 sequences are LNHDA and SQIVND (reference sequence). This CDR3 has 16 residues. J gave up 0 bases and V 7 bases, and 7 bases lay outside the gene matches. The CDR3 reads CASTPSGGPSTDTQYF. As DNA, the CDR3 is TGTGCCAGTACTCCTAGCGGGGGCCCTAGCACAGATACGCAGTATTTT.

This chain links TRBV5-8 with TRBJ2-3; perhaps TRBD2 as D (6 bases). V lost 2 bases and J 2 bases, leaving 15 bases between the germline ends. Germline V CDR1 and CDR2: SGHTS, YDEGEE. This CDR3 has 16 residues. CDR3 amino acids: CASSFVLAADTDTQYF. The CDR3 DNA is TGTGCCAGCAGCTTCGTTTTAGCGGCAGACACAGATACGCAGTATTTT. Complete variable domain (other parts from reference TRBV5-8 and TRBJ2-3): EAGVTQSPTHLIKTRGQQATLRCSPISGHTSVYWYQQALGLGLQFLLWYDEGEERNRGNFPPRFSGRQFPNYSSELNVNALELEDSALYLCASSFVLAADTDTQYFGPGTRLTVL.

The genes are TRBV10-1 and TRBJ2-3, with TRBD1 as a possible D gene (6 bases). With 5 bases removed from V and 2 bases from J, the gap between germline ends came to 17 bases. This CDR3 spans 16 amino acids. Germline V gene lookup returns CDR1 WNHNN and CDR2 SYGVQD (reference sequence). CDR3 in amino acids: CASSHGQLPSTDTQYF. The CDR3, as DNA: TGCGCCAGCAGTCACGGACAGCTTCCCTCCACAGATACGCAGTATTTT.